The sequence of this T cell receptor beta chain was determined in a study of CD8+ T cells in alopecia areata (dated by TCRdb to about 2018). Notes on the research overall: Treated patients were enrolled in an open-label pilot trial of oral tofacitinib at 5 to 10 mg twice daily for moderate-to-severe alopecia areata. Tofacitinib was given for 6 to 18 months, followed by 6 months of follow-up off drug to assess delayed response and recurrence. RNA was extracted with the PAXgene miRNA kit for fixed scalp, the miRNeasy kit for PBMCs, and the RNeasy kit for mouse skin. Biopsies were taken from tofacitinib-treated patients at baseline and at 4 and 24 weeks of treatment, and a later scalp biopsy was taken in several of the tofacitinib-treated patients. Scalp clonality was compared across normal scalp (n=4), patchy alopecia areata scalp (n=8), and alopecia totalis/universalis scalp (n=8). TCRbeta CDR3 regions were amplified by immunoSEQ multiplex PCR with 35 Vbeta forward and 13 Jbeta reverse primers. Human TCRbeta sequencing covered scalp tissue and sorted CD4+ and CD8+ peripheral blood T cells from patchy and totalis/universalis alopecia areata patients and healthy controls. The study used high-throughput TCRbeta sequencing to examine T cell clonal expansion in alopecia areata, in both the C3H/HeJ mouse model and human patients. Overall study results and their limits: Shared TCR sequences between patients were less evident than in mice, which may be partly attributable to HLA diversity in the patient population. Unlike mouse skin, where gammadelta T cells dominate, normal human skin contains resident alphabeta T cells that get sequenced too, which complicates analysis of the scalp TCR repertoire. Lesional scalp, especially in alopecia totalis/universalis, showed higher clonality and more expanded CD8+ clones than normal scalp, suggesting antigenic drive.

The sample's time point, from its label and the paper: baseline before oral tofacitinib. Lesional scalp punch biopsies and peripheral blood were obtained from alopecia areata patients. After PBMCs were isolated by density centrifugation and stained for CD3, CD4 and CD8, a FACSAria was used to sort CD4+ and CD8+ T cells. For this clone: Its recognized antigen is unknown. No base quality information exists; no much larger clone differs at one position.

The receptor library was made with the immunoSEQ multiplex PCR assay. For TCR sequencing, RNA was extracted from every sample and reverse transcribed into cDNA to serve as template. First-strand cDNA was synthesized using SuperScript III with a 2:1 mix of oligo-dT and random hexamers. A synthetic immune receptor repertoire was used to gauge amplification bias, and whatever bias remained was removed computationally. The paper's processing steps were these. After raw reads were preprocessed to remove errors, the CDR3 was defined following IMGT conventions as running from the conserved cysteine to phenylalanine. To get clonality, Shannon entropy was normalized by log2 of the number of productive unique TCRs and the result was subtracted from 1. Whether scalp clones were CD4 or CD8 was inferred by matching scalp TCRbeta sequences against CD4 and CD8 repertoires sorted from blood. TCRdb limited this immuneACCESS table to in-frame rearrangements with V and J called. A share of clones is missing; checked studies link under half to unresolved V genes, and the rest is unexplained. The V and J calls and clone size were taken over from that table, and D and trimming were inferred from the DNA. The sample profile shows 250,000 or so clones; about two thirds of them were found once. Roughly 1.2% of the sample comes from the top ten.

Inclusive of the bounding cysteine and phenylalanine, the CDR3 is 17 residues long. Just CDR3 DNA is preserved here, 51 bases in frame from base 1. CDR1 and CDR2 were assigned from the germline V gene as SGHDT and YYEEEE. V loses 4 bases at its end and J loses 1 base; junction bases beyond the gene matches: 6. Here the chain combines TRBV5-6 and TRBJ2-6, with 9 bases in between that match TRBD1. The TCR sequence derives from a human donor with alopecia areata. This specimen was CD4+ T cells sorted from blood, taken at week 0. Here the CDR3 is given as CASSPRDRVSGANVLTF. Here is the DNA: TGTGCCAGCAGCCCGCGGGACAGGGTATCTGGGGCCAACGTCCTGACTTTC.